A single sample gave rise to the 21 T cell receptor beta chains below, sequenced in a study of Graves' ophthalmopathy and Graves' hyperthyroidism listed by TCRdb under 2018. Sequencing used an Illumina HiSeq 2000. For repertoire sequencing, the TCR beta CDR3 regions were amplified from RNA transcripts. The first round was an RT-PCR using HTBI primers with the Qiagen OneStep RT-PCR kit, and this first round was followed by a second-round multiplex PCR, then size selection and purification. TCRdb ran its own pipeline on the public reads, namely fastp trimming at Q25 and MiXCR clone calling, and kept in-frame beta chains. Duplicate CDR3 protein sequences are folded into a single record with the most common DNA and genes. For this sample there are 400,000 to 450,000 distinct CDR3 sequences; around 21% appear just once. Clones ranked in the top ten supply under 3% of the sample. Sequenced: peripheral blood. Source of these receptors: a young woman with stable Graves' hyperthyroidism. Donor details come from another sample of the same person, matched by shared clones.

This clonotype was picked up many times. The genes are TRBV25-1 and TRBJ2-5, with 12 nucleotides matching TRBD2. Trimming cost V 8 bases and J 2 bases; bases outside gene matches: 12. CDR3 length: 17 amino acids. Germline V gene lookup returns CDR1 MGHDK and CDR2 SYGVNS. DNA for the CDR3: TGTGCCAGCGTGAGTCCTTCCGGGACTAGCGGGCAAGAGACCCAGTACTTC. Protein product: CASVSPSGTSGQETQYF.

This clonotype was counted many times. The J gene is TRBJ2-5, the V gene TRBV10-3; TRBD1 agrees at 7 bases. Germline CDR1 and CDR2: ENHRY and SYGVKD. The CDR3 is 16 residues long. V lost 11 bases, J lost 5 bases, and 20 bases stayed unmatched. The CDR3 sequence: CAATEGARGTGETQYF. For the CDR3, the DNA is TGTGCCGCCACTGAGGGGGCCAGGGGGACCGGTGAGACCCAGTACTTC.

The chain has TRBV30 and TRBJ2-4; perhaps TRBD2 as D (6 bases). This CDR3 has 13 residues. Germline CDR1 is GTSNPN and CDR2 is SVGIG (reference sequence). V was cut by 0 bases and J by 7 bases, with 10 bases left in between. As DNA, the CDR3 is TGTGCCTGGAGTGTGGAGGGAGGTAACATTCAGTACTTC. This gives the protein CAWSVEGGNIQYF.

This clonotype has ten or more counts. The CDR3 is CASSYGRGANYGYTF. CDR3 DNA: TGTGCCAGCAGTTACGGGAGGGGAGCTAACTATGGCTACACCTTC. The chain combines TRBV6-5 with TRBJ1-2, with D possibly matching TRBD1 (5 bases). The germline V and J ends were trimmed by 2 bases and 0 bases, with 10 bases remaining between them. The CDR3 runs to 15 residues. The germline gives CDR1 MNHEY, CDR2 SVGAGI.

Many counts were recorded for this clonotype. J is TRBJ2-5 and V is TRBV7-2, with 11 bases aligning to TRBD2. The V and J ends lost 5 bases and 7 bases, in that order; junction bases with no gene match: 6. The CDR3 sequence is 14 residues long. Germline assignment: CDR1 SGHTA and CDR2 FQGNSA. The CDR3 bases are TGTGCCAGCAGCCAGACTAGCGGGAAAACGACCCAGTACTTC. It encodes CASSQTSGKTTQYF.

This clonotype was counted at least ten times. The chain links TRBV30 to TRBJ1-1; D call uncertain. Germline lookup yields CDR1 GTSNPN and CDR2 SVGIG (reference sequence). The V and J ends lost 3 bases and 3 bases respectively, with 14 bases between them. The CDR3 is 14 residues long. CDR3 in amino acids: CAWSRGLEDTEAFF. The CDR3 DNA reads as TGTGCCTGGAGCCGCGGACTCGAGGACACTGAAGCTTTCTTT.

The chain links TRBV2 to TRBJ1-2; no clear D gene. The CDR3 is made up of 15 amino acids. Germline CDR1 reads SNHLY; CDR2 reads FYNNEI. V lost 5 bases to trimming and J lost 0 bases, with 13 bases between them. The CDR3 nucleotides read TGTGCCAGCAGTTTAATAGCAAGTACTAACTATGGCTACACCTTC. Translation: CASSLIASTNYGYTF.

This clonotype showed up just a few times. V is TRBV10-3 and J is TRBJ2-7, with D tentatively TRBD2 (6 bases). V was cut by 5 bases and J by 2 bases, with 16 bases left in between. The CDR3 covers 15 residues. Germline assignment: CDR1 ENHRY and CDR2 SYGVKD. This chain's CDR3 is CAISNLGTQPYEQYF. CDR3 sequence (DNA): TGTGCCATCAGTAACTTAGGGACTCAGCCCTACGAGCAGTACTTC.

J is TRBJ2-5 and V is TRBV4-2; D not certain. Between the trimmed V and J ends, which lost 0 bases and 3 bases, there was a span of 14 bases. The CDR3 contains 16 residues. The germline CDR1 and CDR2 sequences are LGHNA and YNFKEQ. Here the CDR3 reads CASSQEPLGLEETQYF. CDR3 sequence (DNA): TGTGCCAGCAGCCAAGAGCCGCTGGGATTAGAAGAGACCCAGTACTTC.

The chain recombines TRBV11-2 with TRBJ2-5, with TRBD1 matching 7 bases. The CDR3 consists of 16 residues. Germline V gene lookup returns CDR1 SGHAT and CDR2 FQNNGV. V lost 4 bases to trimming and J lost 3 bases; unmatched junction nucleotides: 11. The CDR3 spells CASSSPSDRAKETQYF. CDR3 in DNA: TGTGCCAGCAGCTCGCCGTCCGACAGGGCGAAAGAGACCCAGTACTTC.

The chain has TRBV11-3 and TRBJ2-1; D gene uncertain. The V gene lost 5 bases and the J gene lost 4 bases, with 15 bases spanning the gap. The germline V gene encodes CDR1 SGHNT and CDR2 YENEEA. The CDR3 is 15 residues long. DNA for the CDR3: TGTGCCAGCAGCGTGAGTTCGGCCTCGTACAATGAGCAGTTCTTC. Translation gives CASSVSSASYNEQFF.

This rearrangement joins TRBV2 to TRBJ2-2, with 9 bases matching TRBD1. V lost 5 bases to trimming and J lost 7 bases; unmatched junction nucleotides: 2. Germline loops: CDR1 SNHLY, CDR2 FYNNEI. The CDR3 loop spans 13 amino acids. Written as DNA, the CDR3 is TGTGCCAGCAGTCGACAGGGGGACGGGGAGCTGTTTTTT. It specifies CASSRQGDGELFF.

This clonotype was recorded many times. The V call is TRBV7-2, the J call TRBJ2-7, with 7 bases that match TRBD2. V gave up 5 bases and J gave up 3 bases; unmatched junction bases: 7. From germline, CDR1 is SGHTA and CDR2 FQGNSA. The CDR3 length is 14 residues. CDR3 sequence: CASSLVGGSYEQYF. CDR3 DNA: TGTGCCAGCAGCCTGGTCGGGGGGAGCTACGAGCAGTACTTC.

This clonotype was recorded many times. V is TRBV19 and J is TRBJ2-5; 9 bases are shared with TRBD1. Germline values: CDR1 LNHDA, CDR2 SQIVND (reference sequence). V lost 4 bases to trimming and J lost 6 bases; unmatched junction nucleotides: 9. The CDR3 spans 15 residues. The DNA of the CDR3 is TGTGCCAGTAGTACCCTAGGACAGGGGAGAAAGACCCAGTACTTC. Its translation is CASSTLGQGRKTQYF. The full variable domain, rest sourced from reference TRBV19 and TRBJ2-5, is DGGITQSPKYLFRKEGQNVTLSCEQNLNHDAMYWYRQDPGQGLRLIYYSQIVNDFQKGDIAEGYSVSREKKESFPLTVTSAQKNPTAFYLCASSTLGQGRKTQYFGPGTRLLVL.

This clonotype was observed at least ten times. The CDR3 DNA is TGCAGTGCTAGCGGGAGGGCCGTTGAGACCCAGTACTTC. It yields the protein CSASGRAVETQYF. The gene calls are TRBV20-1 and TRBJ2-5; 8 positions agree with TRBD2. The junction had 5 bases not matched to a gene; V was cut back by 3 bases and J by 5 bases. This CDR3 spans 13 amino acids. Germline V gives CDR1 DFQATT, CDR2 SNEGSKA (reference sequence).

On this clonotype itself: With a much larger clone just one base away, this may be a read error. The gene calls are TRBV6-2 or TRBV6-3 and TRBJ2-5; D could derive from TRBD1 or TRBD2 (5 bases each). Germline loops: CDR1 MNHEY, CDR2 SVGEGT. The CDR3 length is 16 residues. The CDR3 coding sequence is TGTGCCAGCAGTTACCCGTGGGACGAAGCGACCGAGACCCAGTGCTTC. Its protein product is CASSYPWDEATETQCF.

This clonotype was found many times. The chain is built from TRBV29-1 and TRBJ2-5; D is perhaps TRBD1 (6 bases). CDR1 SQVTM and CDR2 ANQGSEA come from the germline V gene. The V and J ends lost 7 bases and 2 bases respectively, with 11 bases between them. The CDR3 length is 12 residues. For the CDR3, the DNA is TGCAGCGGTACAGGGCGGCAAGAGACCCAGTACTTC. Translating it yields CSGTGRQETQYF. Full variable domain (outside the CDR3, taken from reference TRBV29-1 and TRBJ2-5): SAVISQKPSRDICQRGTSLTIQCQVDSQVTMMFWYRQQPGQSLTLIATANQGSEATYESGFVIDKFPISRPNLTFSTLTVSNMSPEDSSIYLCSGTGRQETQYFGPGTRLLVL.

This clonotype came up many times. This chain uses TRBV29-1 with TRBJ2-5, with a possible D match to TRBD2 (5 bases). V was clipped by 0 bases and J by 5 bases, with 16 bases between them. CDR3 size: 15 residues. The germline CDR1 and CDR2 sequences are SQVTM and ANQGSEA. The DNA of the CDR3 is TGCAGCGTTGAAGATGGATTCTGGAGGAAGGAGACCCAGTACTTC. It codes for CSVEDGFWRKETQYF.

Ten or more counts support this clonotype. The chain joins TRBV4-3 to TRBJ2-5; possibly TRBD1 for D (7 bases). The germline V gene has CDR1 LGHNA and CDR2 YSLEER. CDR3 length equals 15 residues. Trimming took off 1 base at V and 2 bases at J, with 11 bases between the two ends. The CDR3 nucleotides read TGCGCCAGCAGCCAAGCAGGGGGGATACAAGAGACCCAGTACTTC. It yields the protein CASSQAGGIQETQYF.

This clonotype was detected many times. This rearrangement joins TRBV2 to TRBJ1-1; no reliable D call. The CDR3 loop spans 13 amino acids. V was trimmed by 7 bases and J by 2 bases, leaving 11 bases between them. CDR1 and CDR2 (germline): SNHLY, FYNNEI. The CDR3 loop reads CASTAESNTEAFF. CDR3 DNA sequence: TGTGCCAGCACCGCAGAAAGTAACACTGAAGCTTTCTTT.

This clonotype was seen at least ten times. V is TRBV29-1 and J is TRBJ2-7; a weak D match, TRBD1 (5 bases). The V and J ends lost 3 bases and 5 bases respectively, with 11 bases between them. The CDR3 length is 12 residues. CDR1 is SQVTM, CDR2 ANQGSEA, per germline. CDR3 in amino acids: CSVEAGFHEQYF. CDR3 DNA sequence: TGCAGCGTTGAGGCAGGGTTCCACGAGCAGTACTTC.